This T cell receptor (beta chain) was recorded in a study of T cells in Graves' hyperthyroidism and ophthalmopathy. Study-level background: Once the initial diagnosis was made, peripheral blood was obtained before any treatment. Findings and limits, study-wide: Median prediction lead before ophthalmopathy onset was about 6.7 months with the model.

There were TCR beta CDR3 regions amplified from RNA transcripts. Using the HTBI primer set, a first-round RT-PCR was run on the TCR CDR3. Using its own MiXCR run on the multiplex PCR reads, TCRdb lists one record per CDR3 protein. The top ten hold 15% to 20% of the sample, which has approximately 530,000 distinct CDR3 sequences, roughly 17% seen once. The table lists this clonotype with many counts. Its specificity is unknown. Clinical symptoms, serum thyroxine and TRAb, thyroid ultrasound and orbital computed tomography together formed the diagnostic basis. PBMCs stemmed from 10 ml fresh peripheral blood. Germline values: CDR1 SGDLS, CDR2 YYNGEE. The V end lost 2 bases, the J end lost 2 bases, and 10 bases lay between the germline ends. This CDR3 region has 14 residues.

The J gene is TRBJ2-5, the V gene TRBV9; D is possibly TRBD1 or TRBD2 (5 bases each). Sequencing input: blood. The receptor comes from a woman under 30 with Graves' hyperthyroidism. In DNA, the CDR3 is TGTGCCAGCAGCGTCGGGACGGGACAAGAGACCCAGTACTTC. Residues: CASSVGTGQETQYF.